Given below is one T cell receptor beta chain in context. Its antigen remains unidentified. No much larger clonotype is one base removed from it; base qualities were not supplied. The sample belongs to a study of T cell responses to AZD1222 COVID-19 vaccine (dated by TCRdb to 2020 to 2022). General notes on the study: Because spike-specific TCR depth and breadth did not differ between the two schedules, AZD1222 recipients who got a second dose at roughly 4 weeks were pooled with those who got a second dose at roughly 12 weeks. Enrollment into the trials was organized by age into subgroups of 18-55, 56-69 and 70-plus years, and those subgroups contained roughly 150, 30 and 60 TCR-sequenced participants, respectively. A total of about 250 trial participants underwent TCR sequencing, of whom 207 had received two doses of AZD1222 and around 25 had received two doses of the MenACWY control vaccine. The paper as a whole reports these results and caveats: Only five or six AZD1222 recipients were SARS-CoV-2 seropositive at baseline, limiting conclusions about previously exposed vaccinees. Because no samples from the day 14 peak response were available, repertoires could be characterized only after the peak T cell response. The 56-69-year group was small, and its depth increase did not reach significance, likely because of low power. The whole spike protein was spanned by vaccine-associated CD4 TCRs, and dominant responses were seen in regions 160-218 and 743-854. Spike-specific TCR breadth and depth rose significantly after two AZD1222 doses compared with day 0 and with MenACWY recipients. Reportedly, almost half of the unique spike-specific TCRs recognized epitopes lying outside the regions that are mutated in the B.1.351 and B.1.1.7 variants. Participants were mostly white British and included more females than males, and it was suggested by the authors that clonal diversity may have been underestimated.

The CDR3 regions of human TCRbeta chains were analyzed by immunosequencing. Turning to the authors' computational methods: Repertoire TCRs were checked for matches against a reference library of SARS-CoV-2-specific TCRs that had been generated using the MIRA antigen-specificity platform. Breadth was defined as the fraction of unique TCRs that were SARS-CoV-2-associated, and depth was defined as the fraction of total T cells that were SARS-CoV-2-associated. Each spike-specific TCR was assigned to its reactive spike region and to a CD4 or CD8 class using the MIRA data. Log10-transformed breadth and depth values were compared by one-way ANOVA with Sidak's multiple comparisons tests. Held by TCRdb, this immuneACCESS table contains in-frame sequences only and omits some clones. Under half of the omission traces to an unresolved V gene where checked; the cause of the rest is unknown. V and J calls and clone size come straight from that table; D and trimming were deduced from the DNA. The sample table lists about 99,000 clones, 93% of them with a count of one. Jointly, the top ten make up approximately 4.7% of the sample.

In the paper's terms, the time point label means: baseline before first vaccination. Vaccinee samples were obtained from the UK trials COV001 and COV002, which included a single-blind randomized controlled phase 2/3 trial of AZD1222 (ChAdOx1 nCoV-19) in healthy adults. Trial participant PBMC samples were collected at day 0 and day 28 after the second dose for TCRbeta chain sequencing. The germline V gene (reference sequence) yields GTSNPN for CDR1 and SVGIG for CDR2. The CDR3 covers 13 residues, taking in both the cysteine and the phenylalanine. Of the read, only the CDR3 DNA is kept; its 39 bases are in frame from base 1. V is shortened by 5 bases, J by 5 bases, and the region joining them spans 15 bases.

This clonotype was obtained from an adult in good health. Sequencing was performed on peripheral blood, taken on day 0 of AZD1222 vaccination. Recombination joined TRBV30 with TRBJ2-5; the D gene is unclear. The DNA sequence is TGTGCCTGGGCATCGACTGTCTTGGAGACCCAGTACTTC. Its protein reads: CAWASTVLETQYF.